This T cell receptor beta chain was sequenced during a study of vaccination and CD4 T cells after COVID-19. Study in general: Post-vaccine sampling followed dose two by a median 72 days (range 14 to 241). Overlapping SARS-CoV-2, HCoV-NL63, HCoV-OC43 and HCoV-229E spike peptides were used to stimulate cells. Controls used CEFX viral epitopes (positive), HIV-1 Nef peptides (negative), or no peptide. Study-wide points: There was no significant change from about 20 to 38 median reactive clonotypes.

As concerns this clonotype: The antigen is undetermined.

Cultured CD4+ T-cell DNA underwent Oncomine TCR Beta short-read sequencing. A single record per CDR3 protein comes from TCRdb applying MiXCR to the PCR reads. The table has about 17,000 distinct CDR3 sequences, more than 40% seen once. Germline CDR1 MDHEN, CDR2 SYDVKM. This CDR3 contains 14 residues. J lost 6 bases, V lost 2 bases, and 2 bases had no gene match. Treatment defined: roughly ten-day PBMC culture with coronavirus spike peptide pools or control peptides (ViraFEST assay). The chain has TRBV28 and TRBJ1-5; 9 bases align to TRBD1. Sequencing was performed on CD4+ T cells from blood, cultured in vitro, taken before SARS-CoV-2 vaccination. This TCR was sampled from a human donor who had recovered from COVID-19. CDR3 DNA sequence: TGTGCCAGCAGTTTAACAGGGGGCATTCAGCCCCAGCATTTT. This translates into CASSLTGGIQPQHF.